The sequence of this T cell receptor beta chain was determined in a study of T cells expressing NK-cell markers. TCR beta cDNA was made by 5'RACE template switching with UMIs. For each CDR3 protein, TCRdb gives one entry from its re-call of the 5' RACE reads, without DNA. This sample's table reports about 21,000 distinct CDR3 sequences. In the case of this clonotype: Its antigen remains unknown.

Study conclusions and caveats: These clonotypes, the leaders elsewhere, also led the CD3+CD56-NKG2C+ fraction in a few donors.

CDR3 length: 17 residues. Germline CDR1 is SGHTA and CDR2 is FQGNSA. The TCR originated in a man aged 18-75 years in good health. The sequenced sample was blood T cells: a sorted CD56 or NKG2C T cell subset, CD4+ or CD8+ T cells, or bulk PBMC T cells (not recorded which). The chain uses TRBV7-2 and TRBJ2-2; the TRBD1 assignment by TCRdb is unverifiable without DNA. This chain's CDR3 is CASSTGQSGLNTGELFF.